The rows below give T cell receptor beta chains drawn from one sample of a study of siplizumab effects on memory and regulatory T cells. Clones were sequenced by immunoSEQ multiplex PCR, and TCRdb holds only the in-frame ones, with some missing. Here the sample spans under 150,000 clones, roughly 94% being singletons. The material sequenced was non-Treg CD4+ T cells sorted from blood. All receptors derive from a human donor in good health. Each CDR3 is given with its conserved first and last residue. Each record gives: D gene, clone size, V gene, CDR3 length, J gene, CDR3 protein, CDR3 DNA. The D gene is left open where the match is weak. Where a row states a size, it is once, few, many or the class of an expanded clone; other rows omit it.

>.|.|TRBV12-5|11|TRBJ2-2
CASGMTGELFF
TGTGCTAGTGGTATGACCGGGGAGCTGTTTTTT
>TRBD1|.|TRBV7-9|14|TRBJ1-3
CASSPGTAGNTIYF
TGTGCCAGCAGCCCCGGGACAGCTGGAAACACCATATATTTT
>TRBD2|.|TRBV7-6|18|TRBJ2-1
CASSPGLAGGNSYNEQFF
TGTGCCAGCAGCCCAGGACTAGCGGGGGGTAACTCCTACAATGAGCAGTTCTTC
>.|.|TRBV11-3|15|TRBJ2-3
CASSLDGLAADTQYF
TGTGCCAGCAGCCTAGACGGACTGGCGGCAGATACGCAGTATTTT
>.|.|TRBV6-5|14|TRBJ2-3
CASSYYTPPDTQYF
TGTGCCAGCAGTTACTATACCCCCCCAGATACGCAGTATTTT
>TRBD2|.|TRBV5-1|15|TRBJ2-1
CASRGLAGFGNEQFF
TGCGCCAGCCGGGGACTAGCGGGGTTTGGGAATGAGCAGTTCTTC
>.|.|TRBV19|16|TRBJ2-1
CASSIDRGRNYNEQFF
TGTGCCAGTAGTATAGATCGGGGCAGGAACTACAATGAGCAGTTCTTC
>.|.|TRBV6-6|14|TRBJ2-7
CASSYSPYPYEQYF
TGTGCCAGCAGTTACTCGCCGTATCCCTACGAGCAGTACTTC
>.|.|TRBV4-2|16|TRBJ1-1
CASSQSRGFWNTEAFF
TGTGCCAGCAGCCAATCCCGGGGATTTTGGAACACTGAAGCTTTCTTT
>.|.|TRBV6-5|12|TRBJ1-2
CASRGPSYGYTF
TGTGCCAGCAGGGGACCCTCCTATGGCTACACCTTC
>.|.|TRBV4-2|18|TRBJ2-7
CASSQERGVGVSTYEQYF
TGTGCCAGCAGCCAAGAAAGGGGGGTCGGGGTCAGTACCTACGAGCAGTACTTC
>.|.|TRBV12-5|14|TRBJ1-3
CASGLESSGNTIYF
TGTGCTAGTGGTCTAGAGAGCTCTGGAAACACCATATATTTT
>.|.|TRBV5-1|15|TRBJ2-2
CASSLGGPDTGELFF
TGCGCCAGCAGCTTGGGGGGGCCTGACACCGGGGAGCTGTTTTTT
>.|.|TRBV11-1|14|TRBJ1-5
CASSLGQGNQPQHF
TGTGCCAGCAGCTTGGGCCAAGGGAATCAGCCCCAGCATTTT
>.|once|TRBV20-1|11|TRBJ1-2
CSALGGWGYAF
TGCAGTGCTTTGGGGGGCTGGGGCTACGCCTTC
>TRBD1|.|TRBV5-1|13|TRBJ2-1
CASSPDRYNEQFF
TGCGCCAGCAGCCCGGACAGGTACAATGAGCAGTTCTTC
>TRBD1|.|TRBV18|18|TRBJ2-1
CASSLRTGAGSSYNEQFF
TGTGCCAGCTCACTGCGAACAGGGGCCGGAAGCTCCTACAATGAGCAGTTCTTC
>TRBD2|.|TRBV27|14|TRBJ2-7
CASSSWTRSYEQYF
TGTGCCAGCAGTTCCTGGACTAGAAGCTACGAGCAGTACTTC
>.|once|TRBV25-1|13|TRBJ2-7
CASSRQGMYEQYF
TGTGCCAGCAGTAGGCAGGGGATGTACGAGCAGTACTTC
>.|.|TRBV18|16|TRBJ1-1
CASSPRADGLDTEAFF
TGTGCCAGCTCACCACGGGCCGATGGCTTGGACACTGAAGCTTTCTTT
>.|.|TRBV5-6|15|TRBJ1-5
CASSLARGTGQPQHF
TGTGCCAGCAGCTTGGCCAGGGGTACCGGTCAGCCCCAGCATTTT
>.|.|TRBV7-9|16|TRBJ2-1
CASSLEAGHRANEQFF
TGTGCCAGCAGCTTAGAGGCGGGGCACAGGGCCAATGAGCAGTTCTTC
>.|.|TRBV27|14|TRBJ2-7
CASSYSRKGYEQYF
TGTGCCAGCAGTTACTCGAGGAAGGGCTACGAGCAGTACTTC
>.|.|TRBV12-5|16|TRBJ2-5
CASGSPHGGPQETQYF
TGTGCTAGTGGTTCCCCCCACGGGGGGCCCCAAGAGACCCAGTACTTC
>TRBD1|.|TRBV10-2|12|TRBJ2-1
CASWTGGGEQFF
TGCGCCAGCTGGACAGGGGGTGGTGAGCAGTTCTTC
>.|.|TRBV6-5|15|TRBJ2-7
CASSRTRTSSYEQYF
TGTGCCAGCAGCCGGACGCGGACGTCATCCTACGAGCAGTACTTC
>TRBD1|.|TRBV5-1|14|TRBJ2-5
CASDHGTGQETQYF
TGCGCCAGTGACCACGGGACAGGGCAAGAGACCCAGTACTTC
>TRBD1|few|TRBV19|14|TRBJ1-5
CASSRDRGQQPQHF
TGTGCCAGTAGCAGGGACAGGGGCCAACAGCCCCAGCATTTT
>.|few|TRBV28|14|TRBJ2-7
CASSAPTGAYEQYF
TGTGCCAGCAGTGCTCCGACGGGTGCCTACGAGCAGTACTTC
>TRBD1|.|TRBV11-2|15|TRBJ1-2
CASSYSAGTAYGYTF
TGTGCCAGCAGCTACAGCGCCGGGACAGCTTATGGCTACACCTTC
>.|.|TRBV7-9|15|TRBJ2-7
CASSSTGPTPYGQYF
TGTGCCAGCAGCTCGACGGGGCCCACTCCCTACGGGCAGTACTTC
>.|.|TRBV27|15|TRBJ1-2
CASSLSEGNRYGYTF
TGTGCCAGCAGTTTATCGGAAGGGAATAGGTATGGCTACACCTTC
>TRBD2|.|TRBV7-9|14|TRBJ2-7
CASSLAVAGAEQYF
TGTGCCAGCAGCTTAGCGGTAGCGGGGGCCGAGCAGTACTTC
>TRBD1|.|TRBV10-1|16|TRBJ1-3
CASSELGEGAGDTIYF
TGCGCCAGCAGTGAGTTGGGTGAGGGGGCTGGGGACACCATATATTTT
>.|.|TRBV5-1|12|TRBJ2-2
CASSQVGGELFF
TGCGCCAGCAGCCAAGTGGGCGGGGAGCTGTTTTTT
>TRBD1|.|TRBV9|14|TRBJ1-5
CASSRGTGDQPQHF
TGTGCCAGCAGCCGCGGTACAGGGGATCAGCCCCAGCATTTT
>.|.|TRBV27|14|TRBJ2-2
CASSSQGGTGELFF
TGTGCCAGCAGTTCCCAGGGCGGCACCGGGGAGCTGTTTTTT
>.|.|TRBV5-6|15|TRBJ1-4
CASSLGDYYGEKLFF
TGTGCCAGCAGCTTGGGGGACTATTACGGGGAAAAACTGTTTTTT